This T cell receptor (beta chain) comes out of a study of cytomegalovirus exposure and HLA in healthy donors. Vbeta (60) and Jbeta (13) primers were used in the PCR. Using immunoSEQ multiplex PCR, the repertoire was profiled, and TCRdb retains in-frame clones only, with some absent. The sample gives approximately 150,000 clones, about 75% of which show up once; 0.5% to 0.85% is in the top ten. The germline V gene has CDR1 SGHRS and CDR2 YFSETQ. This CDR3 contains 14 residues. V dropped 1 base and J dropped 5 bases, with 12 bases sitting between them. The sample comprised PBMCs. This TCR was recovered from a male donor in good health and CMV-seronegative. The rearrangement uses TRBV5-1 and TRBJ2-5; possibly TRBD2 for D (6 bases). The CDR3 protein is CASSLPDGGETQYF. DNA for the CDR3: TGCGCCAGCAGCTTGCCGGATGGAGGGGAGACCCAGTACTTC.